This entry is about one TCR beta chain. The data derive from a study of blood T cell repertoires in COVID-19. In the study overall: COVID-19 samples from acute and convalescent phases originated in the United States, Italy and Spain. Sample material is recorded as cDNA or gDNA derived from T cells, B-cell-depleted T cells, or PBMCs.

The CDR3 runs 17 residues. In the original analysis: The authors estimated nucleated cell counts from reference gene primer amplification. Assay: immunoSEQ multiplex PCR; the TCRdb copy retains only in-frame clones and omits some. Clone size and V and J calls were adopted from that table, with D and trimming inferred from the DNA. Here the sample spans about 95,000 clones, less than 85% being singletons. V is TRBV12-2 and J is TRBJ1-3; TRBD1 is the table's D call, not checked against the DNA. TRBV12-2 is flagged as a pseudogene. The sequenced sample consisted of peripheral blood. This TCR was sampled from a human donor in a cohort sampled during active COVID-19. CDR3 protein: CASRLVFGTGVGNTIYF. CDR3 coding DNA: TGTGCAAGTCGCTTAGTATTTGGGACAGGGGTTGGAAACACCATATATTTT.